What follows are 18 T cell receptor beta chains derived from one specimen sequenced in a study of blood T cell repertoires in COVID-19. The protocol was immunoSEQ multiplex PCR, while the TCRdb copy is restricted to in-frame clones and leaves out a portion. The table has tens of thousands of clones, around 84% seen once; the top ten hold about 7%. The sequencing input was peripheral blood. All receptors come from a man aged 50-60 years with active COVID-19.

The sample holds one count of this clone. The rearrangement joins TRBV5-1 to TRBJ1-5; 12 bases are shared with TRBD1. Trimming at V came to 4 bases and at J to 7 bases, leaving 6 bases not matched to a gene. This CDR3 is built from 15 residues. Per germline, CDR1 SGHRS and CDR2 YFSETQ. This CDR3 reads CASSPGQGAGQPQHF. The CDR3 coding sequence is TGCGCCAGCAGCCCGGGACAGGGGGCGGGACAGCCCCAGCATTTT.

The genes are TRBV13 and TRBJ2-7; possibly TRBD2 for D (5 bases). The CDR3 is made up of 14 amino acids. The germline V gene encodes CDR1 PRHDT and CDR2 FYEKMQ (reference sequence). The V end was cut by 7 bases, the J end by 8 bases, with 21 bases between. CDR3 residues: CASMEDGELIKQYV. In nucleotides, the CDR3 is TGTGCCAGCATGGAGGATGGGGAGTTGATCAAGCAGTACGTC.

The chain carries TRBV28 and TRBJ1-2, with D tentatively TRBD1 (6 bases). Trimming took off 6 bases at V and 6 bases at J, with 20 bases between the two ends. The CDR3 is 15 amino acids. Germline V gives CDR1 MDHEN, CDR2 SYDVKM. The CDR3 here is CASSSGDTQRNGYTF. The CDR3 DNA sequence: TGTGCCAGCAGCTCCGGGGACACCCAAAGAAATGGCTACACCTTC.

V is TRBV6-5 and J is TRBJ2-1; 12 bases map to TRBD1. Germline values: CDR1 MNHEY, CDR2 SVGAGI. CDR3 length: 14 amino acids. V was pared by 2 bases and J by 9 bases, with 2 bases of the junction left unmatched. In nucleotides, the CDR3 is TGTGCCAGCAGTTACACGGGACAGGGGGCTGAGCAGTTCTTC. The encoded protein is CASSYTGQGAEQFF.

This chain uses TRBV24-1 with TRBJ1-1, with 7 nucleotides matching TRBD1. V shed 4 bases, J shed 4 bases, and the junction held 2 bases outside the gene matches. Germline CDR1 reads KGHDR; CDR2 reads SFDVKD. CDR3 length: 13 amino acids. CDR3 bases: TGTGCCACCAGTGACAGGGACAGCACTGAAGCTTTCTTT. It yields the protein CATSDRDSTEAFF.

This sequence joins TRBV5-1 and TRBJ1-1; possible D gene TRBD1, 5 bases. Germline assignment: CDR1 SGHRS and CDR2 YFSETQ. Trimming removed 4 bases at V and 5 bases at J, with 15 bases between. This CDR3 region has 14 residues. CDR3: CASSPDKHATEAFF. CDR3 DNA sequence: TGCGCCAGCAGCCCGGACAAACATGCTACTGAAGCTTTCTTT.

The chain employs TRBV19 and TRBJ1-2, with 8 bases fitting TRBD1. The CDR3 contains 14 residues. Germline values: CDR1 LNHDA, CDR2 SQIVND (reference sequence). V was pared by 4 bases and J by 4 bases, with 5 bases of the junction left unmatched. CDR3 residues: CASSTGQGVYGYTF. CDR3 nucleotide sequence: TGTGCCAGTAGTACTGGACAGGGCGTCTATGGCTACACCTTC.

The DNA of the CDR3 is TGTGCCTGTAGACAGGGGGCCTCGGAAAAACTGTTTTTT. It codes for CACRQGASEKLFF. The rearrangement uses TRBV12-3 or TRBV12-4 and TRBJ1-4, with 10 bases aligning to TRBD1. V gave up 11 bases and J gave up 8 bases; unmatched junction bases: 8. The length of the CDR3 is 13 residues.

This clone was seen just once. This chain links TRBV24-1 with TRBJ2-1; the D gene is possibly TRBD2 (6 bases). The CDR3 totals 14 residues. Between the trimmed V and J ends, which lost 6 bases and 0 bases, there was a span of 8 bases. CDR1 is KGHDR and CDR2 is SFDVKD in the germline V gene. CDR3 DNA: TGTGCCACCAGTCTAGCGAACTCCTACAATGAGCAGTTCTTC. Encoded protein: CATSLANSYNEQFF.

This rearrangement joins TRBV25-1 to TRBJ1-6; tentative D call: TRBD1 (6 bases). The CDR3 totals 14 residues. Per the germline V gene, CDR1 is MGHDK and CDR2 is SYGVNS. The V gene lost 2 bases and the J gene lost 7 bases, with 9 bases spanning the gap. The DNA for the CDR3 is TGTGCCAGCAGTGAAGACAGGAAGAATTCACCCCTCCACTTT. As protein: CASSEDRKNSPLHF.

The V and J genes are TRBV4-2 and TRBJ2-7, with D possibly TRBD2 on 5 matching bases. Germline V lookup: CDR1 LGHNA, CDR2 YNFKEQ. Trimming pared 2 bases from V and 4 bases from J, leaving 12 bases between. CDR3 length equals 14 residues. This CDR3 reads CASSQPGGRYEQYV. The CDR3 DNA is TGTGCCAGCAGCCAACCGGGTGGGAGATACGAGCAGTACGTC.

V usage is TRBV9 and J usage is TRBJ2-2; tentative D call: TRBD1 (6 bases). Germline assignment: CDR1 SGDLS and CDR2 YYNGEE. CDR3 length: 14 residues. V was pared by 0 bases and J by 7 bases, with 10 bases between. The CDR3 DNA sequence: TGTGCCAGCAGCGTAGTACAGGGCGGCGGGGAGCTGTTTTTT. Translated, it gives CASSVVQGGGELFF.

J is TRBJ1-1 and V is TRBV3-1 (or the pseudogene TRBV3-2); D possibly corresponds to TRBD1 (6 bases). This CDR3 spans 13 amino acids. V lost 4 bases and J lost 5, with 11 bases in between. Germline assignment: CDR1 LGHDT and CDR2 YNNKEL (reference sequence). The CDR3 sequence: CASSPRTETEAFF. The CDR3 DNA reads TGTGCCAGCAGCCCCCGGACAGAGACTGAAGCTTTCTTT.

The chain combines TRBV19 with TRBJ2-7; 8 bases map to TRBD2. V trimming: 4 bases; J trimming: 6 bases; junction bases outside the gene matches: 14. Germline V CDR1 and CDR2: LNHDA, SQIVND (reference sequence). The CDR3 sequence is 16 residues long. CDR3 in amino acids: CASSTHIGTRLREQYV. The CDR3 DNA reads as TGTGCCAGTAGTACCCACATCGGGACTAGACTTCGCGAGCAGTACGTC.

The chain recombines TRBV6-5 with TRBJ2-7, with 8 nucleotides matching TRBD2. V lost 6 bases to trimming and J lost 4 bases; unmatched junction nucleotides: 11. The CDR3 has 15 residues. Germline lookup yields CDR1 MNHEY and CDR2 SVGAGI. CDR3 bases: TGTGCCAGCAGCTCGGACAAGCGGGGGTTATACGAGCAGTACTTC. This encodes CASSSDKRGLYEQYF.

V and J are TRBV6-6 and TRBJ2-1; 11 bases are shared with TRBD1. Trimming removed 6 bases from V and 7 bases from J; junction bases left unmatched: 8. Germline CDR1 and CDR2: MNHNY and SVGAGI (reference sequence). The CDR3 sequence is 15 residues long. DNA of the CDR3: TGTGCCAGCAGCACTGCCGGGACAGGGGGGAATGAGCAGTTCTTC. Protein: CASSTAGTGGNEQFF.

This clone was seen only a few times. The chain joins TRBV9 to TRBJ2-2, with D hard to call. Germline V gene data show CDR1 as SGDLS and CDR2 as YYNGEE. The germline V and J ends were trimmed by 0 bases and 1 base, with 4 bases remaining between them. The CDR3 totals 14 residues. DNA for the CDR3: TGTGCCAGCAGCGTAGTCGGGAACACCGGGGAGCTGTTTTTT. Residues: CASSVVGNTGELFF.

The chain joins TRBV6-1 to TRBJ2-2; TRBD2 agrees at 8 bases. CDR3 size: 16 residues. CDR1 is MNHNS, CDR2 SASEGT, per germline. Germline trimming cut 3 bases from V and 1 base from J; bases unmatched to any gene: 4. CDR3 region: CASSDPGGGNTGELFF. The CDR3 DNA follows: TGTGCCAGCAGTGACCCGGGAGGGGGGAACACCGGGGAGCTGTTTTTT.